The TCR beta chain described here comes from a study of T cells after yellow fever vaccination. As for the study in general: The SMART-Seq v4 Ultra Low Input method served to prepare the low-cell-number fractions. General study findings and limits: There was a small share of clonotypes that showed up in both the CD4 and CD8 compartments.

This clonotype was seen repeatedly, ten times or more. Its antigen is undetermined. They built TCR cDNA with 5'RACE template switching, a step that put in a universal primer site and UMIs. TCRdb re-derived calls from the 5' RACE reads in MiXCR, one entry per CDR3 protein. Here the sample spans tens of thousands of distinct CDR3 sequences, 7% to 8.5% being singletons. Germline V CDR1 and CDR2: MRHNA, SNTAGT. Trimming took 2 bases from V and 4 from J; bases not matched to a gene: 8. CDR3 length equals 16 residues. The rearrangement joins TRBV6-4 to TRBJ2-3; 8 nucleotides match TRBD2. This TCR was recovered from a man aged 18 to 30 who received the YFV17D yellow fever vaccine. The sample consisted of CD8+ T cells sorted from PBMCs, taken about 2 weeks after the first yellow fever vaccination. The CDR3 nucleotides read TGTGCCAGCAGTGACGGGGTCGGGGGGGCCCCAGATACGCAGTATTTT. It yields the protein CASSDGVGGAPDTQYF.